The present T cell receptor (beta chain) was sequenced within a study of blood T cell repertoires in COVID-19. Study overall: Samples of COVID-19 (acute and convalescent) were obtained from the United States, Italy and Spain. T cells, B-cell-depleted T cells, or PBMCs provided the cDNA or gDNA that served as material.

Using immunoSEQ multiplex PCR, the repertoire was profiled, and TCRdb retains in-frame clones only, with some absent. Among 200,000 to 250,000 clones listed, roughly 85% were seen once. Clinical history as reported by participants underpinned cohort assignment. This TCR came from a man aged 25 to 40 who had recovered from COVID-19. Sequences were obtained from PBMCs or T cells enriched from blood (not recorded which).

The DNA for the CDR3 is TGTGCCAGCAGCCTCTCCGGGACAGGGATCTCACCCCTCCACTTT. This translates into CASSLSGTGISPLHF. The V call is TRBV5-4, the J call TRBJ1-6; 9 positions agree with TRBD1. Germline trimming cut 4 bases from V and 10 bases from J; bases unmatched to any gene: 9. This CDR3 contains 15 residues. CDR1 is SGHNT, CDR2 YYREEE, per germline (reference sequence). Complete variable domain (other parts from reference TRBV5-4 and TRBJ1-6): ETGVTQSPTHLIKTRGQQVTLRCSSQSGHNTVSWYQQALGQGPQFIFQYYREEENGRGNFPPRFSGLQFPNYSSELNVNALELDDSALYLCASSLSGTGISPLHFGNGTRLTVT.